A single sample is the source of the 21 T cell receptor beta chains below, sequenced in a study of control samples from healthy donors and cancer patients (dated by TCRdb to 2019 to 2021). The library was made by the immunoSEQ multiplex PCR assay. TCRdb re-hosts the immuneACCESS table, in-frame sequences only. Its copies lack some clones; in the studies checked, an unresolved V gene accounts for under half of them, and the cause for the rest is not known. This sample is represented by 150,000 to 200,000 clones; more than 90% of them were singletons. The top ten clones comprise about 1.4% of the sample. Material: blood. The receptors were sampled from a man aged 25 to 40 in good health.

In DNA, the CDR3 is TGTGCCAGCAAGCGCCAAGGGAACACTGAAGCTTTCTTT. It specifies CASKRQGNTEAFF. The J gene is TRBJ1-1, the V gene TRBV6-5; no clear D. With 7 bases removed from V and 1 base from J, the gap between germline ends came to 10 bases. Germline V gene sequence: CDR1 MNHEY, CDR2 SVGAGI. This CDR3 is built from 13 residues.

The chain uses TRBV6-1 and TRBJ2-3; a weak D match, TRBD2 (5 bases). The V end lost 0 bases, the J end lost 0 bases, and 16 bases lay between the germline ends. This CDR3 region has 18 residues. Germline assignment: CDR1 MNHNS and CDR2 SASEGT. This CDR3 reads CASSEALGLSASTDTQYF. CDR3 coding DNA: TGTGCCAGCAGTGAAGCCCTAGGACTCAGTGCTAGCACAGATACGCAGTATTTT.

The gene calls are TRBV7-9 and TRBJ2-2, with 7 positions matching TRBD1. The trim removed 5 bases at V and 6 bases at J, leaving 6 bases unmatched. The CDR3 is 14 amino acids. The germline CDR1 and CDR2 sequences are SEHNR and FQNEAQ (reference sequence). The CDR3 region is CASSPDRDPGELFF. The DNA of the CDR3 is TGTGCCAGCAGCCCCGACAGGGATCCCGGGGAGCTGTTTTTT.

The CDR3 loop is CASSSGQSLYEQYF. Written as DNA, the CDR3 is TGTGCCAGCAGCTCGGGACAGTCTCTCTACGAGCAGTACTTC. V is TRBV7-9 and J is TRBJ2-7; TRBD1 agrees at 7 bases. This CDR3 contains 14 residues. The junction had 6 bases not matched to a gene; V was cut back by 4 bases and J by 3 bases. Germline V gene lookup returns CDR1 SEHNR and CDR2 FQNEAQ (reference sequence).

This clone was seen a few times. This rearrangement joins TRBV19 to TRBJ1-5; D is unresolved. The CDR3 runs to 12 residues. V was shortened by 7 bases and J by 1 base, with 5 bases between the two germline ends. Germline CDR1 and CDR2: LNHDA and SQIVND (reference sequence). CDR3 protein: CASNLSNQPQHF. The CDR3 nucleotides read TGTGCCAGTAATCTAAGCAATCAGCCCCAGCATTTT.

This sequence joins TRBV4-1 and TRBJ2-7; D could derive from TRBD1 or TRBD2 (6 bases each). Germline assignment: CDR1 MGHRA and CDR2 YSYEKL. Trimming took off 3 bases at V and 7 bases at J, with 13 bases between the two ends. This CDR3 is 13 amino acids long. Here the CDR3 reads CASSHSGAQEQYF. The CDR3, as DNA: TGCGCCAGCAGCCACTCGGGGGCCCAGGAGCAGTACTTC.

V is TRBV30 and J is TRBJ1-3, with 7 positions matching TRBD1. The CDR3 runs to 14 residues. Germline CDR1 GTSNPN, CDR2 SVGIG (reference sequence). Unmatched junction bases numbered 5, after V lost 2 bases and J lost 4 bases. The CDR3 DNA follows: TGTGCCTGGAGTATTAGGGGGCCCGGAAACACCATATATTTT. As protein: CAWSIRGPGNTIYF.

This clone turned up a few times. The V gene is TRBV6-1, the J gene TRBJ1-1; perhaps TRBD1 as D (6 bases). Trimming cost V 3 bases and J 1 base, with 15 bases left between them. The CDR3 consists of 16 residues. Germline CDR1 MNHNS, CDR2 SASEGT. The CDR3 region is CASSDRGARANTEAFF. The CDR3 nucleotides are TGTGCCAGCAGTGATCGGGGGGCGCGGGCGAACACTGAAGCTTTCTTT.

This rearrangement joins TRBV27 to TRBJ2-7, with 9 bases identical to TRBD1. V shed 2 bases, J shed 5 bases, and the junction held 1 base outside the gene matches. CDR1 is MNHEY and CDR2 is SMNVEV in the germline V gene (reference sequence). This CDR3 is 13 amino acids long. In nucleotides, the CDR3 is TGTGCCAGCAGTTTAACAGGGGGCAACGAGCAGTACTTC. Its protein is CASSLTGGNEQYF.

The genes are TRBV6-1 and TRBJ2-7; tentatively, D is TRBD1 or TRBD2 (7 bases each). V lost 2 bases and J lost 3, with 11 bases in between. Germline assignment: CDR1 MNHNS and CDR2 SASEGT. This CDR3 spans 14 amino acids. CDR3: CASSEQGGVYEQYF. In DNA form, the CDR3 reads TGTGCCAGCAGTGAACAGGGGGGGGTCTACGAGCAGTACTTC.

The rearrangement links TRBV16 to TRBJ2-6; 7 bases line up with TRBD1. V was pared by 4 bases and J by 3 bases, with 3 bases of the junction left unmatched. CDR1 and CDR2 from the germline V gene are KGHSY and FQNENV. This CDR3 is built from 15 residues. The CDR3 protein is CASSLTGDGANVLTF. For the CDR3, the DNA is TGTGCCAGCAGCCTAACAGGGGATGGGGCCAACGTCCTGACTTTC.

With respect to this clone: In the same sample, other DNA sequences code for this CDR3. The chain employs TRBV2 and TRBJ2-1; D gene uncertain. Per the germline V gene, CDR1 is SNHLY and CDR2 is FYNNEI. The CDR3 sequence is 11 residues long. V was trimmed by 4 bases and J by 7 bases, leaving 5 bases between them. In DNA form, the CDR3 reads TGTGCCAGCAGTGTATTGAATGAGCAGTTCTTC. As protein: CASSVLNEQFF.

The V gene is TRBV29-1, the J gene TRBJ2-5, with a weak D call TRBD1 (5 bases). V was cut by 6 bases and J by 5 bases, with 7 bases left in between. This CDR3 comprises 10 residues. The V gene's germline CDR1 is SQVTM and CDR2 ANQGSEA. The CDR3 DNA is TGCAGCGTGGGGCGGGAGACCCAGTACTTC. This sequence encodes CSVGRETQYF.

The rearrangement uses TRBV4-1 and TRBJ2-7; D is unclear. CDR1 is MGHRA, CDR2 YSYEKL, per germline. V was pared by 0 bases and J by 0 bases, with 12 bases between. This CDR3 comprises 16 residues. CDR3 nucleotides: TGCGCCAGCAGCCAAGATCGGAGCCTCAACTCCTACGAGCAGTACTTC. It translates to CASSQDRSLNSYEQYF.

CDR3 bases: TGTGCCAGCTTACAGGGGAACACCGGGGAGCTGTTTTTT. Translating it yields CASLQGNTGELFF. The V gene is TRBV6-5, the J gene TRBJ2-2, with TRBD1 as a possible D gene (6 bases). CDR1 and CDR2 from the germline V gene are MNHEY and SVGAGI. Trimming took 8 bases from V and 1 from J, leaving 8 bases between them. The CDR3 has 13 amino acids.

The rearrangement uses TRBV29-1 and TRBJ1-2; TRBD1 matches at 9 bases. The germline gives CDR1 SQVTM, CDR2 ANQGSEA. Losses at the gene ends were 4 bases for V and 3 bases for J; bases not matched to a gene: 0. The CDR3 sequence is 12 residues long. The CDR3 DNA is TGCAGCGTTGGACAGGGGGACTATGGCTACACCTTC. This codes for CSVGQGDYGYTF.

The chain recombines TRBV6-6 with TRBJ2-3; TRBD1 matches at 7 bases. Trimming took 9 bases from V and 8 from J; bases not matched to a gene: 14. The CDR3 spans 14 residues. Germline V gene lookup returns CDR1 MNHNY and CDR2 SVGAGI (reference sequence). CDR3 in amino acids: CARPFEGAEGTQYF. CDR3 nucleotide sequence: TGTGCCAGACCATTCGAGGGGGCCGAGGGTACGCAGTATTTT.

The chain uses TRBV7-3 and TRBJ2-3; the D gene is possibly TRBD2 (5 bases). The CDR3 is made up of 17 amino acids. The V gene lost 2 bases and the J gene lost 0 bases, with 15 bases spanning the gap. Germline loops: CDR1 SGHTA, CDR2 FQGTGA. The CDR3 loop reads CASSLAGSNPSTDTQYF. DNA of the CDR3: TGTGCCAGCAGCTTAGCGGGCTCCAACCCTAGCACAGATACGCAGTATTTT.

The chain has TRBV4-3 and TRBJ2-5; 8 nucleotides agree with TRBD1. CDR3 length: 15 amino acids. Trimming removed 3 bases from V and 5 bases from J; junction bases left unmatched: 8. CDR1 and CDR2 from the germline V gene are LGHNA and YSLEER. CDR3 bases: TGCGCCAGCAGCCACCGGGACAGGCTTCAGGAGACCCAGTACTTC. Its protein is CASSHRDRLQETQYF.

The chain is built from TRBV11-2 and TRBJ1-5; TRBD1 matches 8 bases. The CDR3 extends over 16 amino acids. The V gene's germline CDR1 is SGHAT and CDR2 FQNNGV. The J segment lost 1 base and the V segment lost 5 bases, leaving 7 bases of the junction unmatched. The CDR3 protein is CASSKRTGLSNQPQHF. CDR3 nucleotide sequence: TGTGCCAGCAGCAAGCGGACAGGGCTGAGCAATCAGCCCCAGCATTTT.

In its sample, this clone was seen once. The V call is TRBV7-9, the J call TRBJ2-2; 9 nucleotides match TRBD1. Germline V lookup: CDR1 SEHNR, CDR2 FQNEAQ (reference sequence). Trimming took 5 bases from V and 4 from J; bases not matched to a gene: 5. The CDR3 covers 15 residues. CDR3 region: CASSIGTGLTGELFF. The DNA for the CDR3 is TGTGCCAGCAGCATCGGGACAGGGCTCACCGGGGAGCTGTTTTTT.